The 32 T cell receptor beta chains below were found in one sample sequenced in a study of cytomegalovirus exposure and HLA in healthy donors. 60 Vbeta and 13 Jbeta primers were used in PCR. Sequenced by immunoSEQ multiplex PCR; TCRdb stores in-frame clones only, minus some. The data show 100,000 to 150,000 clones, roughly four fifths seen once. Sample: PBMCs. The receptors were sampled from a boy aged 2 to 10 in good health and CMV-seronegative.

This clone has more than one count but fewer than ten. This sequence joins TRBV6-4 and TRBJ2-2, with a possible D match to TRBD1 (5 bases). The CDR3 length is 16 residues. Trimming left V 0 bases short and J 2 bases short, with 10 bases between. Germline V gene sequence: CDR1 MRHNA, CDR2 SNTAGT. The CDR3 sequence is CASSDSSRVNTGELFF. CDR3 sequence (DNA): TGTGCCAGCAGTGACTCGTCCAGGGTAAACACCGGGGAGCTGTTTTTT.

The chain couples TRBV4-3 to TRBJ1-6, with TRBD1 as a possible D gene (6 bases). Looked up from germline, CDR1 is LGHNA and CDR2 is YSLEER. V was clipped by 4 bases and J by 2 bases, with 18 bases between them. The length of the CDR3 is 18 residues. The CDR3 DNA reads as TGCGCCAGCAGCCCCTCATCCTACAGGGCAACCTATAATTCACCCCTCCACTTT. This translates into CASSPSSYRATYNSPLHF.

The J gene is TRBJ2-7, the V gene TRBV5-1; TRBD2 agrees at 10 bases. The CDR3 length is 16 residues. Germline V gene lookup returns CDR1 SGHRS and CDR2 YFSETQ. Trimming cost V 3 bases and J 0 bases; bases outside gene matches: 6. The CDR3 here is CASSSRTSGYSYEQYF. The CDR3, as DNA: TGCGCCAGCAGCTCGAGGACTAGCGGATACTCCTACGAGCAGTACTTC.

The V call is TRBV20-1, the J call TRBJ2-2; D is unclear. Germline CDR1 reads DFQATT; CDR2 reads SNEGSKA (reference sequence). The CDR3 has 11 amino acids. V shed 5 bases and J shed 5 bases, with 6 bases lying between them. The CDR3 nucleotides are TGCAGTGCTCCGGAGACCGGGGAGCTGTTTTTT. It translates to CSAPETGELFF.

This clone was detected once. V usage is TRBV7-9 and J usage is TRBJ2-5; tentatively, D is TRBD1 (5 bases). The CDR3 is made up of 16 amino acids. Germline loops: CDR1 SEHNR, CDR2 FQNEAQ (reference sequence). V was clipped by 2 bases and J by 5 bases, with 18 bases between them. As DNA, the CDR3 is TGTGCCAGCAGCTTACTTCCTGCAGGGATGTCCGAGACCCAGTACTTC. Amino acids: CASSLLPAGMSETQYF.

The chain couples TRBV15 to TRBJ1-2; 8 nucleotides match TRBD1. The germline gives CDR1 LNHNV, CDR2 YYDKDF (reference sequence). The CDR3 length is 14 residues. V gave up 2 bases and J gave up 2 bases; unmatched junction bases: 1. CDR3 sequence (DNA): TGTGCCACCAGCAGAAGGACAGGGAACTATGGCTACACCTTC. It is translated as CATSRRTGNYGYTF.

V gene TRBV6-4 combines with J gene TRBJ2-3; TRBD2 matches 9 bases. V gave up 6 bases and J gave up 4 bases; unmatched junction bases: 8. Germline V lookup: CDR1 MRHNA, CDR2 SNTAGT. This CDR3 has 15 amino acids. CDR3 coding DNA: TGTGCCAGCAGCTCCCAGGGACTAGCTTCAGATACGCAGTATTTT. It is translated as CASSSQGLASDTQYF.

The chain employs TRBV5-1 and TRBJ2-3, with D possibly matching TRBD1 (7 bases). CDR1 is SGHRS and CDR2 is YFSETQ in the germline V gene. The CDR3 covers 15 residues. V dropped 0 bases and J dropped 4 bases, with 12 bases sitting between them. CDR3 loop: CASSLDRGLPDTQYF. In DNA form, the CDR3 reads TGCGCCAGCAGCTTGGACAGGGGACTCCCAGATACGCAGTATTTT.

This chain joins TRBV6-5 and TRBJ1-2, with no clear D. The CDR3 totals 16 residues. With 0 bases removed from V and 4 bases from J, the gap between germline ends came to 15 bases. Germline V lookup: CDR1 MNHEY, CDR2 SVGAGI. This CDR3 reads CASSYSRAREFYGYTF. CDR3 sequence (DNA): TGTGCCAGCAGTTACTCGAGAGCGAGGGAATTCTATGGCTACACCTTC.

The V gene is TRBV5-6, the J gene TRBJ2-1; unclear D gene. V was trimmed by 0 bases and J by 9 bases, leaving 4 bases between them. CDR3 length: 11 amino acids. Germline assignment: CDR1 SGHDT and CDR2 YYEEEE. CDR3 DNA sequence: TGTGCCAGCAGCTTGGGGCCTGAGCAGTTCTTC. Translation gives CASSLGPEQFF.

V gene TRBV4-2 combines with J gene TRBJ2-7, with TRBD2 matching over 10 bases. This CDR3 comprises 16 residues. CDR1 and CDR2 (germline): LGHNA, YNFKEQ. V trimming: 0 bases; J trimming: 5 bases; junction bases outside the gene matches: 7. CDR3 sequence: CASSQDGASGGNEQYF. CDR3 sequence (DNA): TGTGCCAGCAGCCAAGATGGGGCTAGCGGGGGAAACGAGCAGTACTTC.

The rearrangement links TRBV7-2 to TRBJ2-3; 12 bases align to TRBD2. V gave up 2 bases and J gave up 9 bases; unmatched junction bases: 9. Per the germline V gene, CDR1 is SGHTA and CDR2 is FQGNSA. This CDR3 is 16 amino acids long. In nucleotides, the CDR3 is TGTGCCAGCAGCTTATGGTCTAGCGGGGGGGGCGGGACGCAGTATTTT. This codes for CASSLWSSGGGGTQYF.

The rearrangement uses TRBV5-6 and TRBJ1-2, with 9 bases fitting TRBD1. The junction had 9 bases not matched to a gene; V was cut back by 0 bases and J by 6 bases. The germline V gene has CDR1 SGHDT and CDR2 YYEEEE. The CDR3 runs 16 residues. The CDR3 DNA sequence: TGTGCCAGCAGCTTGGGACTTATTAGGACAGGGGATGGCTACACCTTC. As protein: CASSLGLIRTGDGYTF.

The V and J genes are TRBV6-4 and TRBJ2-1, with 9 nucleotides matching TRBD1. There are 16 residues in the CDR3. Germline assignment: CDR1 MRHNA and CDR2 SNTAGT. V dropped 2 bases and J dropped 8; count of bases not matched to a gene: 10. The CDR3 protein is CASSDKVGQGHDEQFF. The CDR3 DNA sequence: TGTGCCAGCAGTGACAAAGTAGGACAGGGGCATGATGAGCAGTTCTTC.

DNA for the CDR3: TGTGCCAGCAGCTTGGCCGGGGTCCCTAACTATGGCTACACCTTC. Translating gives CASSLAGVPNYGYTF. The V call is TRBV5-6, the J call TRBJ1-2, with D uncertain. V lost 0 bases and J lost 0, with 9 bases in between. Germline V gene lookup returns CDR1 SGHDT and CDR2 YYEEEE. This CDR3 has 15 amino acids.

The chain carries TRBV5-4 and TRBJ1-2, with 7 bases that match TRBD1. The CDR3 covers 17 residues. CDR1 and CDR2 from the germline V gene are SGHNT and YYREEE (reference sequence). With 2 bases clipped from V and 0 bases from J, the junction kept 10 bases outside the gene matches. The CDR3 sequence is CASSLTGVSYTNYGYTF. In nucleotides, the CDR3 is TGTGCCAGCAGCTTAACAGGGGTGAGCTATACTAACTATGGCTACACCTTC.

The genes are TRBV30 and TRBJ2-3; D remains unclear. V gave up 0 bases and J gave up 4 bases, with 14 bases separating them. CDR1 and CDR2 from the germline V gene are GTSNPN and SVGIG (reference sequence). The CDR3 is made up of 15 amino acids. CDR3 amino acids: CAWSVSRMISDTQYF. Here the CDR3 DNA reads TGTGCCTGGAGTGTATCGCGGATGATTTCAGATACGCAGTATTTT.

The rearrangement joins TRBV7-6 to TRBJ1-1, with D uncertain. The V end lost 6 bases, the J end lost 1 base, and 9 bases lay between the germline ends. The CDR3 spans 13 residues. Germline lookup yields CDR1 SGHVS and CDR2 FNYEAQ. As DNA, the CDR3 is TGTGCCAGCAGGAACTACGAGAACACTGAAGCTTTCTTT. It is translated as CASRNYENTEAFF. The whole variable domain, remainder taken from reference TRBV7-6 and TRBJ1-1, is GAGVSQSPRYKVTKRGQDVALRCDPISGHVSLYWYRQALGQGPEFLTYFNYEAQQDKSGLPNDRFSAERPEGSISTLTIQRTEQRDSAMYRCASRNYENTEAFFGQGTRLTVV.

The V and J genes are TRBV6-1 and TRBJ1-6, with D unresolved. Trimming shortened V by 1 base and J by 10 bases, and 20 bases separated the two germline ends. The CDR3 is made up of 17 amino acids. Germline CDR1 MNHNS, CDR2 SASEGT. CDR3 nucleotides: TGTGCCAGCAGTGAAGTACACCCGGGTCCTGAGGGATCACCCCTCCACTTT. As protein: CASSEVHPGPEGSPLHF.

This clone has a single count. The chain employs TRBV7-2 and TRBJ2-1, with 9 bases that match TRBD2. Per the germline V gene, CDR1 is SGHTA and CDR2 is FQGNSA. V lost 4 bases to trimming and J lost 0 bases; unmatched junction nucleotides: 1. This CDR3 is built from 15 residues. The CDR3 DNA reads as TGTGCCAGCAGCTCTAGCGGGGTCTCCTACAATGAGCAGTTCTTC. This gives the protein CASSSSGVSYNEQFF.

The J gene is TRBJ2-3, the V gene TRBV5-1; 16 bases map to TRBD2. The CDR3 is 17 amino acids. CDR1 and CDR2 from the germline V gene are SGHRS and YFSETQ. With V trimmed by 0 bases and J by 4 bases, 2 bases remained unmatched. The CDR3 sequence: CASSLGGLAGGPDTQYF. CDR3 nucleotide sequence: TGCGCCAGCAGCTTGGGGGGACTAGCGGGAGGGCCAGATACGCAGTATTTT.

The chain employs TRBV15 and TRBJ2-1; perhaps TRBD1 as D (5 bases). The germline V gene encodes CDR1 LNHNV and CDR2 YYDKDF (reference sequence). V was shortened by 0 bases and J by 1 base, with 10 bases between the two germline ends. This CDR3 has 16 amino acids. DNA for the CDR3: TGTGCCACCAGCAGAGATCGGGCAGGGTCCTACAATGAGCAGTTCTTC. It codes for CATSRDRAGSYNEQFF. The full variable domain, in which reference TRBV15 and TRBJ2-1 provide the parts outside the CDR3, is DAMVIQNPRYQVTQFGKPVTLSCSQTLNHNVMYWYQQKSSQAPKLLFHYYDKDFNNEADTPDNFQSRRPNTSFCFLDIRSPGLGDTAMYLCATSRDRAGSYNEQFFGPGTRLTVL.

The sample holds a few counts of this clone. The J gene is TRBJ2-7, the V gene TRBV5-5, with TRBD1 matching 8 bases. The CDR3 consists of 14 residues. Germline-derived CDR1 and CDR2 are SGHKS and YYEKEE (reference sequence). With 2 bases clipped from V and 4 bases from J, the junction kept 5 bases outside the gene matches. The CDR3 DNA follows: TGTGCCAGCAGCTTTTCGACAGGGGAATACGAGCAGTACTTC. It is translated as CASSFSTGEYEQYF.

Here the CDR3 DNA reads TGTGCCAGCAGTTTGCAACTAGCGGGAGGAAACAATGAGCAGTTCTTC. Protein product: CASSLQLAGGNNEQFF. J is TRBJ2-1 and V is TRBV27; 12 bases match TRBD2. Trimming at V came to 3 bases and at J to 5 bases, leaving 5 bases not matched to a gene. CDR3 length: 16 residues. CDR1 is MNHEY and CDR2 is SMNVEV in the germline V gene (reference sequence).

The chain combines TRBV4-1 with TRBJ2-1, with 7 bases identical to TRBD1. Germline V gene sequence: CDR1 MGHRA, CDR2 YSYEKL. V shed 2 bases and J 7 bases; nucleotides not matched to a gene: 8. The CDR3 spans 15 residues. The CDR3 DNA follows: TGCGCCAGCAGCCAAATGGGGACAGTACCTAATGAGCAGTTCTTC. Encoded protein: CASSQMGTVPNEQFF.

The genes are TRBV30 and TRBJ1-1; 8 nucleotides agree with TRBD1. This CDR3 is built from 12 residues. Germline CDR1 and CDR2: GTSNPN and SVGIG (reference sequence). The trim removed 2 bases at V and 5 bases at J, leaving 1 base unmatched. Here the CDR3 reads CAWSNRGTEAFF. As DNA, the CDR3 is TGTGCCTGGAGTAACAGGGGGACTGAAGCTTTCTTT. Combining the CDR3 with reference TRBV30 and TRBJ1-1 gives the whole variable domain SQTIHQWPATLVQPVGSPLSLECTVEGTSNPNLYWYRQAAGRGLQLLFYSVGIGQISSEVPQNLSASRPQDRQFILSSKKLLLSDSGFYLCAWSNRGTEAFFGQGTRLTVV.

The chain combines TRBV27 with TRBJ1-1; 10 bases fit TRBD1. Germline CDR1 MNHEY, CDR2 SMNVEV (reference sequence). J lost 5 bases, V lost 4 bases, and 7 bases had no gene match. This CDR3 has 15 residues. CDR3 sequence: CASSSRTGGRTEAFF. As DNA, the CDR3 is TGTGCCAGCAGTTCCCGGACAGGGGGAAGGACTGAAGCTTTCTTT.

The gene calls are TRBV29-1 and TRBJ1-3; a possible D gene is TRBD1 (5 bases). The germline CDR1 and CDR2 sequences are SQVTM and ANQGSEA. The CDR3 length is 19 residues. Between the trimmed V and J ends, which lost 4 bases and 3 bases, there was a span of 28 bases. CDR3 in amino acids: CSVVLGQAGRHVDGNTIYF. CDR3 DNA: TGCAGCGTTGTCTTAGGGCAGGCAGGGAGGCACGTTGATGGAAACACCATATATTTT.

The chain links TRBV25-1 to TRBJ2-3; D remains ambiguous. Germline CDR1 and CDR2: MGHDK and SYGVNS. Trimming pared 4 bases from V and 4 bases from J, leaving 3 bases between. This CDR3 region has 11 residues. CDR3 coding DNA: TGTGCCAGCAGTGCCGCAGATACGCAGTATTTT. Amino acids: CASSAADTQYF.

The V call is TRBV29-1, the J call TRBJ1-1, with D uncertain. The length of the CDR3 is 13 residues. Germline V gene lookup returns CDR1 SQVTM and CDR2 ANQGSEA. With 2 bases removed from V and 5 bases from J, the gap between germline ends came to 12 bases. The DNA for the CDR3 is TGCAGCGTTGAAACCCCTTCGGTGACTGAAGCTTTCTTT. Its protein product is CSVETPSVTEAFF.

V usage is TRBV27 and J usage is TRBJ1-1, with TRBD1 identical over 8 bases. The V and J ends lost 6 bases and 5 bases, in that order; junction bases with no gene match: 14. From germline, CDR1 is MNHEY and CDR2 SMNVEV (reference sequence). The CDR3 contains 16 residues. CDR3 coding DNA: TGTGCCAGCAGGGCCTCTCAGGGGGCCCTGGGGACTGAAGCTTTCTTT. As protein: CASRASQGALGTEAFF.

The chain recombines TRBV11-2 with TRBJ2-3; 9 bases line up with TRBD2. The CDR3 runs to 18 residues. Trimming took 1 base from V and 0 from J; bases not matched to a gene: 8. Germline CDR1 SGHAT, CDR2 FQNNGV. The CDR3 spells CASSLAAGGVLSTDTQYF. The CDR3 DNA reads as TGTGCCAGCAGCTTAGCAGCGGGAGGAGTACTTAGCACAGATACGCAGTATTTT.